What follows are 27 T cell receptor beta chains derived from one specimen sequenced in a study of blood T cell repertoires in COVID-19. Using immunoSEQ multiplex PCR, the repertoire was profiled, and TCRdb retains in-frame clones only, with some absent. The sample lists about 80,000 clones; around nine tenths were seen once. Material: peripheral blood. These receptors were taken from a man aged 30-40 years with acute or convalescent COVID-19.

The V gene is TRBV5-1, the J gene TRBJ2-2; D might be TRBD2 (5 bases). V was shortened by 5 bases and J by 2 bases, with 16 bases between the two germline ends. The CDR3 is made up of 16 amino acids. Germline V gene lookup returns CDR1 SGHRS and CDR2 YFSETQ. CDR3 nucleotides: TGCGCCAGCAGGTTCCTTGCGGGTTCAAACACCGGGGAGCTGTTTTTT. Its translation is CASRFLAGSNTGELFF.

CDR3 nucleotide sequence: TGTGCCACCAGTGATCCCTCGGAGCGAGAGACCCAGTACTTC. It encodes CATSDPSERETQYF. This chain uses TRBV24-1 with TRBJ2-5, with D unresolved. Trimming stripped 3 bases from V and 4 bases from J, with 11 bases between. From germline, CDR1 is KGHDR and CDR2 SFDVKD. There are 14 residues in the CDR3.

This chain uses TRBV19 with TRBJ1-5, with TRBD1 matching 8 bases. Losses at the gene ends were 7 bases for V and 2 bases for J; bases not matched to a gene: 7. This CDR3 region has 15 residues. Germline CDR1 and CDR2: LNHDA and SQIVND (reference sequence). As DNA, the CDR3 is TGTGCCAGTACCCCGGACAGGGTGGGCAATCAGCCCCAGCATTTT. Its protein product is CASTPDRVGNQPQHF.

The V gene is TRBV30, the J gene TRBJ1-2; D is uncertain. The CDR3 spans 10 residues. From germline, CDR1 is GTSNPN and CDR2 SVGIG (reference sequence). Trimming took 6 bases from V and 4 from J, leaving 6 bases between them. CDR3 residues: CACRVYGYTF. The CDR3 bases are TGTGCCTGTCGTGTCTATGGCTACACCTTC.

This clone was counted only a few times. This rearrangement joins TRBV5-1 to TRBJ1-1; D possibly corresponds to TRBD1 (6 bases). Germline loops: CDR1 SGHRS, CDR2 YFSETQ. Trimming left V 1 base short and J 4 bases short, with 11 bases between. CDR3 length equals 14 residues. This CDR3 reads CASSLRQGLTEAFF. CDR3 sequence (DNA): TGCGCCAGCAGCTTGAGGCAGGGGCTCACTGAAGCTTTCTTT.

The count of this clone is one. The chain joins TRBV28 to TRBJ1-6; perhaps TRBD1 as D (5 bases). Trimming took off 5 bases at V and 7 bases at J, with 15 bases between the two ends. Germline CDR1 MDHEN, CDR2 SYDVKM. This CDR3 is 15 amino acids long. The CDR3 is CASSNFVGGNSPLHF. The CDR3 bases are TGTGCCAGCAGTAACTTTGTCGGGGGGAATTCACCCCTCCACTTT.

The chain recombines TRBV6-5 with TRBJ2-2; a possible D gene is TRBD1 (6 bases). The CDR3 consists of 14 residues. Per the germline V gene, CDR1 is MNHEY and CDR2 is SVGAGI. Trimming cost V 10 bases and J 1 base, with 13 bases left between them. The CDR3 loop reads CATQGHMNTGELFF. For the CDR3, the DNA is TGTGCCACCCAGGGACACATGAACACCGGGGAGCTGTTTTTT.

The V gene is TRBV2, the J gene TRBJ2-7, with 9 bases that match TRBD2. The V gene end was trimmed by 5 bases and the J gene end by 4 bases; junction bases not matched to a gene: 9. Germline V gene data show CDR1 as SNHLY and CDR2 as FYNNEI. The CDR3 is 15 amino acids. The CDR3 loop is CASSLRLADLYEQYF. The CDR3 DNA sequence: TGTGCCAGCAGTCTCCGACTAGCGGACCTATACGAGCAGTACTTC.

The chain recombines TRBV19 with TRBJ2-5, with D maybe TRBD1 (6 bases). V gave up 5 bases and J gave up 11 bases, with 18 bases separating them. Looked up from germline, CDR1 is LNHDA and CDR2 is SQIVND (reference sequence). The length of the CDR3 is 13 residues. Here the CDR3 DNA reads TGTGCCAGTAGTGAACAGGGACGGAGTAGTCAGTACTTC. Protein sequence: CASSEQGRSSQYF.

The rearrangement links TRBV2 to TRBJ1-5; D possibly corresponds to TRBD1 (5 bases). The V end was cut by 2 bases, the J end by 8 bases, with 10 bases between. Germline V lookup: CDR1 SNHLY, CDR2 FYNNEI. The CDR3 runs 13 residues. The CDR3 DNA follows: TGTGCCAGCAGTGAAAACAGGCTAGAGCCCCAGCATTTT. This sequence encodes CASSENRLEPQHF. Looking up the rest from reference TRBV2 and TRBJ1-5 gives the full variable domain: EPEVTQTPSHQVTQMGQEVILRCVPISNHLYFYWYRQILGQKVEFLVSFYNNEISEKSEIFDDQFSVERPDGSNFTLKIRSTKLEDSAMYFCASSENRLEPQHFGDGTRLSIL.

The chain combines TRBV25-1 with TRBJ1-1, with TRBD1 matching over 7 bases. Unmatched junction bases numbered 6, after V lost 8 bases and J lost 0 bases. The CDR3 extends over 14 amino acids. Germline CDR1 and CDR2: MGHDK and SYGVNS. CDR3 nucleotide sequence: TGTGCCAGCGTTCGACAGGGAATGAACACTGAAGCTTTCTTT. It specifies CASVRQGMNTEAFF. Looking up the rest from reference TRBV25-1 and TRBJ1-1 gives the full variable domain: EADIYQTPRYLVIGTGKKITLECSQTMGHDKMYWYQQDPGMELHLIHYSYGVNSTEKGDLSSESTVSRIRTEHFPLTLESARPSHTSQYLCASVRQGMNTEAFFGQGTRLTVV.

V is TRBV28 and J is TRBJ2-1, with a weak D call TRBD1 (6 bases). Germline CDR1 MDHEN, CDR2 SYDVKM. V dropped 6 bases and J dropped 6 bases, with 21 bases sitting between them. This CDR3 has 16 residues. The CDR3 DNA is TGTGCCAGCAGCCCGCCAGGGGACCTCCCCCTCAATGAGCAGTTCTTC. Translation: CASSPPGDLPLNEQFF.

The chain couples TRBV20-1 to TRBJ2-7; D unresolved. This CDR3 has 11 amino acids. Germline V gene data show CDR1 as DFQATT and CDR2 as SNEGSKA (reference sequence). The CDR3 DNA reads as TGCAGCTCCGGCGGCTCTCTCGAGCAGTACTTC. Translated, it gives CSSGGSLEQYF.

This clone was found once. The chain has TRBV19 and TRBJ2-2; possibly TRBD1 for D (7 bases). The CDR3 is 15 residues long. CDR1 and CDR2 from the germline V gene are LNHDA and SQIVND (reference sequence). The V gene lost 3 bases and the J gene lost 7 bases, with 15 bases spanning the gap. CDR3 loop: CASSIGGGRDGELFF. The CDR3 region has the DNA TGTGCCAGTAGTATTGGAGGGGGCAGGGACGGGGAGCTGTTTTTT.

Here the CDR3 DNA reads TGTGCCAGCTCACCACCGGGAGGGGCTGGGGCCAACGTCCTGACTTTC. Translated, it gives CASSPPGGAGANVLTF. The rearrangement joins TRBV18 to TRBJ2-6; 7 nucleotides match TRBD2. Trimming at V came to 0 bases and at J to 2 bases, leaving 1 base not matched to a gene. CDR1 and CDR2 from the germline V gene are KGHSH and LQKENI. The CDR3 length is 16 residues.

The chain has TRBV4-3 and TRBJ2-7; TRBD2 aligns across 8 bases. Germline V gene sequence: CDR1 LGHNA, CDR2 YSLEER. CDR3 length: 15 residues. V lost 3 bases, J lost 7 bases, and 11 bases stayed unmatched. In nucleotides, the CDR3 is TGCGCCAGCAGCCAGAGCCTCGGACTAGCACGGGAGCAGTACTTC. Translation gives CASSQSLGLAREQYF.

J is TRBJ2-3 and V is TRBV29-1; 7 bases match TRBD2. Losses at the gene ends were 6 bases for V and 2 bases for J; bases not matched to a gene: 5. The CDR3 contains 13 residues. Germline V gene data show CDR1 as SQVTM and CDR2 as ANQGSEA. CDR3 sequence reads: CSVGRDYTDTQYF. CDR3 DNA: TGCAGCGTCGGGCGGGACTACACAGATACGCAGTATTTT.

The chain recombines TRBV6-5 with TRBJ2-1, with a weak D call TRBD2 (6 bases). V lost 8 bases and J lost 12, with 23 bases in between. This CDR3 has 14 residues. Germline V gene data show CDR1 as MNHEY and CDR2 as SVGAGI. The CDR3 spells CASRTNTGTSRQFF. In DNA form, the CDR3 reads TGTGCCAGCCGAACTAATACGGGGACTTCCAGGCAGTTCTTC.

The CDR3 region has the DNA TGTGCCAGCAGCTTGCAGGGGGACGGCTACGAGCAGTACTTC. Translating gives CASSLQGDGYEQYF. The chain links TRBV5-6 to TRBJ2-7; 7 bases are shared with TRBD1. This CDR3 is 14 amino acids long. With V trimmed by 1 base and J by 3 bases, 4 bases remained unmatched. Germline V CDR1 and CDR2: SGHDT, YYEEEE.

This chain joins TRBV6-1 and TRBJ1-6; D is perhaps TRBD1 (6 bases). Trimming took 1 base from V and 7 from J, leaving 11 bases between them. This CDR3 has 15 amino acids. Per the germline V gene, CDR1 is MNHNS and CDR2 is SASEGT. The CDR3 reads CASSEGPGENSPLHF. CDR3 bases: TGTGCCAGCAGTGAAGGTCCAGGGGAGAATTCACCCCTCCACTTT.

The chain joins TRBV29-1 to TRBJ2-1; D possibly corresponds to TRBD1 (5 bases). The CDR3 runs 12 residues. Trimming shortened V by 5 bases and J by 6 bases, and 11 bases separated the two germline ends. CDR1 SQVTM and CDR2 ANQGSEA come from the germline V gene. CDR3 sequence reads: CSVLVRANEQFF. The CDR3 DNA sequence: TGCAGCGTTTTAGTCAGGGCCAATGAGCAGTTCTTC.

The CDR3 DNA follows: TGTGCCAGCAGCGCGGGCATGGGTAATCGGGAAAAACTGTTTTTT. It translates to CASSAGMGNREKLFF. V gene TRBV2 combines with J gene TRBJ1-4; D ambiguous. V was shortened by 6 bases and J by 8 bases, with 19 bases between the two germline ends. The CDR3 covers 15 residues. Per germline, CDR1 SNHLY and CDR2 FYNNEI.

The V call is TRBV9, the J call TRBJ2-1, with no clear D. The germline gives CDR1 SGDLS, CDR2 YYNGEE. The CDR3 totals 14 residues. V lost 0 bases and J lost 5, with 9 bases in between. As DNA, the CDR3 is TGTGCCAGCAGCGTAGTAGCCTCGAACAATGAGCAGTTCTTC. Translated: CASSVVASNNEQFF. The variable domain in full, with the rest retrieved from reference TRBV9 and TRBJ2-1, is DSGVTQTPKHLITATGQRVTLRCSPRSGDLSVYWYQQSLDQGLQFLIQYYNGEERAKGNILERFSAQQFPDLHSELNLSSLELGDSALYFCASSVVASNNEQFFGPGTRLTVL.

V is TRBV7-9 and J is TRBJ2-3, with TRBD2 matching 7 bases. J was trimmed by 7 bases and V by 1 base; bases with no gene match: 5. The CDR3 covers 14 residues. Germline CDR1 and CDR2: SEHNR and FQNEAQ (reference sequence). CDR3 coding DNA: TGTGCCAGCAGCTTAGGCCTCGGGAGGTATACGCAGTATTTT. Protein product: CASSLGLGRYTQYF. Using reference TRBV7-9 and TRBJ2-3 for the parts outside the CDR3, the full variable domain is DTGVSQNPRHKITKRGQNVTFRCDPISEHNRLYWYRQTLGQGPEFLTYFQNEAQLEKSRLLSDRFSAERPKGSFSTLEIQRTEQGDSAMYLCASSLGLGRYTQYFGPGTRLTVL.

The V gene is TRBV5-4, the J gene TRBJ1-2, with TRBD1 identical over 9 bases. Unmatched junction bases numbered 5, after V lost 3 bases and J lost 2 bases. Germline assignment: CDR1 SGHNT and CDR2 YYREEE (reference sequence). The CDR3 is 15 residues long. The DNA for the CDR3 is TGTGCCAGCAGCTCGCGGGACAGGGCCAACTATGGCTACACCTTC. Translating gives CASSSRDRANYGYTF.

The CDR3 DNA follows: TGTGCCAGCAGTGACGGACAGGAGGTCGTGAACACTGAAGCTTTCTTT. This translates into CASSDGQEVVNTEAFF. The gene calls are TRBV6-1 and TRBJ1-1; TRBD1 matches 7 bases. Trimming at V came to 3 bases and at J to 0 bases, leaving 7 bases not matched to a gene. The CDR3 has 16 residues. Germline assignment: CDR1 MNHNS and CDR2 SASEGT.

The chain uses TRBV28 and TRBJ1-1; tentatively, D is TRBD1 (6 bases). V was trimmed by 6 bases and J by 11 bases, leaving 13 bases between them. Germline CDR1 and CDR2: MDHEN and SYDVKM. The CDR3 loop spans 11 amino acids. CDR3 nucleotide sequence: TGTGCCAGCAGCAACAGGGCGGGCGCTTTCTTT. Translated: CASSNRAGAFF.